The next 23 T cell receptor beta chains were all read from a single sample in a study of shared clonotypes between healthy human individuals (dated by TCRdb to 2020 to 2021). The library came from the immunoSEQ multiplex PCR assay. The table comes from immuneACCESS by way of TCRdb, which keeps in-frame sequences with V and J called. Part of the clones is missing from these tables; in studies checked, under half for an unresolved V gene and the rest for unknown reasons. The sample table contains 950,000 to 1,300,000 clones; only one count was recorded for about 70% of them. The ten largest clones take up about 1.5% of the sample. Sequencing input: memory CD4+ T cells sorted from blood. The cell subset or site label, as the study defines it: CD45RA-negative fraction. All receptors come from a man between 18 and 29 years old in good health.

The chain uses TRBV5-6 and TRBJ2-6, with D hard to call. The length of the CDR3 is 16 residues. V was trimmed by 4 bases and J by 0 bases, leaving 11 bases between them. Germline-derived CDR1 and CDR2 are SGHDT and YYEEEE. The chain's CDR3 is CASSIRLVSGANVLTF. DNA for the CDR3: TGTGCCAGCAGCATCCGCCTCGTCTCTGGGGCCAACGTCCTGACTTTC.

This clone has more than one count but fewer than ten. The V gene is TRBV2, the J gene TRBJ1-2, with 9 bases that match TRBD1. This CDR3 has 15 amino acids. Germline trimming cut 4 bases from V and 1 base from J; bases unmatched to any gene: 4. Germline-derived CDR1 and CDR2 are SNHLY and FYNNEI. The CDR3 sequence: CASSAGQGLNYGYTF. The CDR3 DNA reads TGTGCCAGCAGTGCGGGACAGGGCCTTAACTATGGCTACACCTTC.

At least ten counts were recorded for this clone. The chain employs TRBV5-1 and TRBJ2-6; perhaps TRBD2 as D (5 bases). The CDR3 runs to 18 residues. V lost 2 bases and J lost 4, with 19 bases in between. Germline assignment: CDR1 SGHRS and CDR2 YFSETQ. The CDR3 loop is CASSFVSHSSGGANVLTF. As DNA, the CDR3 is TGCGCCAGCAGCTTTGTCAGCCACTCCTCGGGAGGGGCCAACGTCCTGACTTTC.

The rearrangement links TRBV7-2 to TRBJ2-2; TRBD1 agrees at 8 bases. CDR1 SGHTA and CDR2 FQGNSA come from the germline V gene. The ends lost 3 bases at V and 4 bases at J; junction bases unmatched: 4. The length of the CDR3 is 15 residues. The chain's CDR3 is CASSFGTGGTGELFF. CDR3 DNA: TGTGCCAGCAGCTTCGGGACAGGAGGCACCGGGGAGCTGTTTTTT.

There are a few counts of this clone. The CDR3 here is CASRGVGSEKLFF. In DNA form, the CDR3 reads TGTGCCAGTAGAGGGGTCGGTAGTGAAAAACTGTTTTTT. This chain connects TRBV19 to TRBJ1-4; possibly TRBD1 for D (5 bases). V was clipped by 6 bases and J by 7 bases, with 12 bases between them. The CDR3 length is 13 residues. The germline V gene encodes CDR1 LNHDA and CDR2 SQIVND (reference sequence). Combining the CDR3 with reference TRBV19 and TRBJ1-4 gives the whole variable domain DGGITQSPKYLFRKEGQNVTLSCEQNLNHDAMYWYRQDPGQGLRLIYYSQIVNDFQKGDIAEGYSVSREKKESFPLTVTSAQKNPTAFYLCASRGVGSEKLFFGSGTQLSVL.

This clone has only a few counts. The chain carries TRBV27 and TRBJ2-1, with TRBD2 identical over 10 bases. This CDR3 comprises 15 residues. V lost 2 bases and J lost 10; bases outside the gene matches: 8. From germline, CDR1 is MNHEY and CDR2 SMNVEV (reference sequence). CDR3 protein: CASSLRAGGLGEQFF. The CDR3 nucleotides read TGTGCCAGCAGTTTACGAGCGGGGGGGCTAGGCGAGCAGTTCTTC.

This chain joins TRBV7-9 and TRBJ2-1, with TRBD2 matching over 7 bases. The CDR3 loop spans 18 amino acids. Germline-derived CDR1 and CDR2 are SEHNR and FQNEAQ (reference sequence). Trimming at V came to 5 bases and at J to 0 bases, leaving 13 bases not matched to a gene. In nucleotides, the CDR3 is TGTGCCAGCAGCCCCCCGGGAGGAGCTAGACCCTCCTACAATGAGCAGTTCTTC. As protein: CASSPPGGARPSYNEQFF. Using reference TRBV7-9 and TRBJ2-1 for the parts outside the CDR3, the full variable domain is DTGVSQNPRHKITKRGQNVTFRCDPISEHNRLYWYRQTLGQGPEFLTYFQNEAQLEKSRLLSDRFSAERPKGSFSTLEIQRTEQGDSAMYLCASSPPGGARPSYNEQFFGPGTRLTVL.

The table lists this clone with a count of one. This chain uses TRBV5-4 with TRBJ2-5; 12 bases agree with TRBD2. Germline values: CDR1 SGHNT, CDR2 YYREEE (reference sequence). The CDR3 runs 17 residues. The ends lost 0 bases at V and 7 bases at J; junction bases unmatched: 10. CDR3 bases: TGTGCCAGCAGCTTGGGCGGGCTAGCGGGGGGGCTTGCGACCCAGTACTTC. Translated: CASSLGGLAGGLATQYF.

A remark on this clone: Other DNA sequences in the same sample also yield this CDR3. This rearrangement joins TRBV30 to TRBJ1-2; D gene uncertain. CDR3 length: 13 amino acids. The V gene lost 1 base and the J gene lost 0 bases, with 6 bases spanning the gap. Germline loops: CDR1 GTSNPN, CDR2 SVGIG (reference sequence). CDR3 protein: CAWSGLSNYGYTF. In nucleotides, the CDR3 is TGTGCCTGGAGTGGACTTTCTAACTATGGCTACACCTTC. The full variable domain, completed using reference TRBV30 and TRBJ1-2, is SQTIHQWPATLVQPVGSPLSLECTVEGTSNPNLYWYRQAAGRGLQLLFYSVGIGQISSEVPQNLSASRPQDRQFILSSKKLLLSDSGFYLCAWSGLSNYGYTFGSGTRLTVV.

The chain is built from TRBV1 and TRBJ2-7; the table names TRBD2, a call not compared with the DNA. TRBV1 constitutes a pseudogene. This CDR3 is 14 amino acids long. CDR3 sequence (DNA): TGCACCAGCAGCCAACACTCTCTAGTATCCGAGCAGTACTTC. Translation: CTSSQHSLVSEQYF.

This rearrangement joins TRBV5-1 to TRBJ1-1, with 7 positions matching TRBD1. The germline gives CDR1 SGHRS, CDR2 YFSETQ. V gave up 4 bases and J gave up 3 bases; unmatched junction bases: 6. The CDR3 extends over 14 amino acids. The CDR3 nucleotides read TGCGCCAGCAGCGGGAGACAGGGCGACACTGAAGCTTTCTTT. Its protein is CASSGRQGDTEAFF.

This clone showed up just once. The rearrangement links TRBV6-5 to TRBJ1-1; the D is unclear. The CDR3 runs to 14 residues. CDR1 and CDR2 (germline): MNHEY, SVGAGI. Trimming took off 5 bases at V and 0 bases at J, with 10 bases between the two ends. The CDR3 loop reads CASSGRTVNTEAFF. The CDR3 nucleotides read TGTGCCAGCAGTGGGCGAACAGTGAACACTGAAGCTTTCTTT.

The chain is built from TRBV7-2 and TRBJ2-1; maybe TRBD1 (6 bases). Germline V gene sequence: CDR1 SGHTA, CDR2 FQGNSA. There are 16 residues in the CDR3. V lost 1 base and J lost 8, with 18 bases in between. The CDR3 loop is CASSLGVGGGVDEQFF. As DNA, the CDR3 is TGTGCCAGCAGCTTAGGAGTAGGGGGTGGGGTAGATGAGCAGTTCTTC.

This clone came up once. CDR3 region: CASSLAGEVGTQYF. The DNA of the CDR3 is TGTGCCAGCAGCTTAGCGGGAGAAGTTGGGACCCAGTACTTC. V usage is TRBV7-2 and J usage is TRBJ2-5, with D possibly being TRBD2 (5 bases). V lost 0 bases to trimming and J lost 7 bases, with 12 bases between them. Germline V gene lookup returns CDR1 SGHTA and CDR2 FQGNSA. The CDR3 is made up of 14 amino acids.

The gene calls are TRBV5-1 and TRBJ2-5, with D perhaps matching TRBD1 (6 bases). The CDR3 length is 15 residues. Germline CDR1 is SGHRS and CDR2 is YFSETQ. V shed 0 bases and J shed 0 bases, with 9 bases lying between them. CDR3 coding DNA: TGCGCCAGCAGCTTGGGGGACACCTACCAAGAGACCCAGTACTTC. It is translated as CASSLGDTYQETQYF. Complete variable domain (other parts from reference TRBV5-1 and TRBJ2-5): KAGVTQTPRYLIKTRGQQVTLSCSPISGHRSVSWYQQTPGQGLQFLFEYFSETQRNKGNFPGRFSGRQFSNSRSEMNVSTLELGDSALYLCASSLGDTYQETQYFGPGTRLLVL.

CDR3: CASTGGLAYEQYF. CDR3 nucleotide sequence: TGTGCCAGCACCGGAGGACTCGCGTACGAGCAGTACTTC. The chain carries TRBV2 and TRBJ2-7; D possibly corresponds to TRBD2 (5 bases). The CDR3 is 13 residues long. The germline V and J ends were trimmed by 7 bases and 4 bases, with 14 bases remaining between them. CDR1 is SNHLY and CDR2 is FYNNEI in the germline V gene. Combining the CDR3 with reference TRBV2 and TRBJ2-7 gives the whole variable domain EPEVTQTPSHQVTQMGQEVILRCVPISNHLYFYWYRQILGQKVEFLVSFYNNEISEKSEIFDDQFSVERPDGSNFTLKIRSTKLEDSAMYFCASTGGLAYEQYFGPGTRLTVT.

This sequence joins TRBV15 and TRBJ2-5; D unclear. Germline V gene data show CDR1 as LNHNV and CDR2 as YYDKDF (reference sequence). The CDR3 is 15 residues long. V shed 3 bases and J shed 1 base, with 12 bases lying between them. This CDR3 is CATSSGLGSQETQYF. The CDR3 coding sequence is TGTGCCACCAGCAGCGGCTTGGGGTCCCAAGAGACCCAGTACTTC.

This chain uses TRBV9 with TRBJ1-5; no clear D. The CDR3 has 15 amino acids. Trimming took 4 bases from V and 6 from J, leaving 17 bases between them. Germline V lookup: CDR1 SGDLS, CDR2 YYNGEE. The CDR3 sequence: CASSRDTGSGQPQHF. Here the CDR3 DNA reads TGTGCCAGCAGCCGAGACACCGGTAGTGGTCAGCCCCAGCATTTT.

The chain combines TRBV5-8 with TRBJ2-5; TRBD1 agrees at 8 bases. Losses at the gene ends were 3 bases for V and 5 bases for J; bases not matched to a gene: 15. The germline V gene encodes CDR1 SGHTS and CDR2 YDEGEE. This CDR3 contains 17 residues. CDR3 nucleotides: TGTGCCAGCAGCTACGGGACAGGAGCCTCCAGTGTGGAGACCCAGTACTTC. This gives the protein CASSYGTGASSVETQYF. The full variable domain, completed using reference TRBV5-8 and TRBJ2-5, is EAGVTQSPTHLIKTRGQQATLRCSPISGHTSVYWYQQALGLGLQFLLWYDEGEERNRGNFPPRFSGRQFPNYSSELNVNALELEDSALYLCASSYGTGASSVETQYFGPGTRLLVL.

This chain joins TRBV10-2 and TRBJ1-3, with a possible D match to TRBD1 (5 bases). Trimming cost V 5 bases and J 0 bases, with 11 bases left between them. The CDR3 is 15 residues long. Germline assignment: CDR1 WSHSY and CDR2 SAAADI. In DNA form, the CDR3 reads TGCGCCAGCAGTTCGGGACGGATCTCTGGAAACACCATATATTTT. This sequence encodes CASSSGRISGNTIYF.

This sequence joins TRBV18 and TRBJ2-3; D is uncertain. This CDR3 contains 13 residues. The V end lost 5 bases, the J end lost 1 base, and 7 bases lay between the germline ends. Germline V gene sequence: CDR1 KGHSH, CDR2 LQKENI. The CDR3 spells CASSSVGTDTQYF. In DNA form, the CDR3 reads TGTGCCAGCTCATCGGTTGGCACAGATACGCAGTATTTT.

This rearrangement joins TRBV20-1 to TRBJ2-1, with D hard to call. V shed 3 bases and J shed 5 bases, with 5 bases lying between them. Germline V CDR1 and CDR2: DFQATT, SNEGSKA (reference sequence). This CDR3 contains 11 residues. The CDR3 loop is CSARFHNEQFF. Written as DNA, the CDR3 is TGCAGTGCTAGGTTTCACAATGAGCAGTTCTTC.

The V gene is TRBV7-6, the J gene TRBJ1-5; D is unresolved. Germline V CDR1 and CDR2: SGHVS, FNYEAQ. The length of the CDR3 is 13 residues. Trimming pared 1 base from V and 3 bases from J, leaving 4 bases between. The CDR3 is CASSLGPNQPQHF. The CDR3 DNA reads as TGTGCCAGCAGCTTAGGTCCCAATCAGCCCCAGCATTTT.